This record covers a single T cell receptor (beta chain). Its specificity is unknown. The CDR3 has 18 amino acids. Germline CDR1 SGDLS, CDR2 YYNGEE. Trimming cost V 0 bases and J 5 bases; bases outside gene matches: 10. Vbeta (60) and Jbeta (13) primers were used in the PCR. Assay: immunoSEQ multiplex PCR; the TCRdb copy retains only in-frame clones and omits some. The table includes around 150,000 clones, 87% detected once. The sample belongs to a study of cytomegalovirus exposure and HLA in healthy donors. Whole-study results and caveats: In a later analysis, the majority of CMV-associated beta chains seemingly showed HLA restriction. Specificity for CMV antigens was confirmed in vitro for a few of the CMV-associated chains.

Sequenced material: PBMCs. The chain has TRBV9 and TRBJ2-5; 13 bases match TRBD2. The receptor's source is a woman aged 30 to 39 in good health and CMV-seronegative. As DNA, the CDR3 is TGTGCCAGCAGCGTAGGGACTAGCGGGAGAACGGTCGGTGAGACCCAGTACTTC. The encoded protein is CASSVGTSGRTVGETQYF.